These 14 T cell receptor beta chains were all obtained from the same sample, sequenced in a study of CD8+CD57+ T cells in acquired aplastic anemia. TCR beta VDJ and CDR3 profiles were obtained from a genomic DNA template. One entry per CDR3 protein, called by TCRdb with MiXCR from the reads. The table has about 220,000 distinct CDR3 sequences, 30% to 40% seen once. The sequencing input was sorted CD4+, CD8+, or CD8+CD57+ T cells (not recorded which) from PBMCs. These receptors came from a human donor in good health, serving as a control.

This clonotype was recorded many times. The V call is TRBV20-1, the J call TRBJ2-7; 11 positions match TRBD2. The CDR3 consists of 14 residues. The V segment lost 4 bases and the J segment 7 bases; nucleotides outside the gene matches: 9. In germline, CDR1 is DFQATT, CDR2 SNEGSKA (reference sequence). This chain's CDR3 is CSATPPGLAGEQYF. CDR3 sequence (DNA): TGCAGTGCTACTCCGCCCGGACTAGCGGGTGAGCAGTACTTC.

The chain carries TRBV29-1 and TRBJ1-2; D gene uncertain. Trimming removed 0 bases from V and 9 bases from J, with 14 bases in between. The CDR3 spans 13 residues. Germline CDR1 and CDR2: SQVTM and ANQGSEA. CDR3: CSVEDSTAPRYTF. DNA of the CDR3: TGCAGCGTTGAAGATTCCACGGCCCCGCGCTACACCTTC.

In this sample, this clonotype turned up many times. The V gene is TRBV19, the J gene TRBJ2-5, with 13 bases identical to TRBD2. V lost 6 bases and J lost 5; bases outside the gene matches: 0. This CDR3 is built from 13 residues. Germline CDR1 and CDR2: LNHDA and SQIVND (reference sequence). The CDR3 region has the DNA TGTGCCAGTAGGGGACTAGCGGGGGAGACCCAGTACTTC. Its protein product is CASRGLAGETQYF.

The chain links TRBV11-2 to TRBJ2-3, with TRBD2 identical over 11 bases. Per germline, CDR1 SGHAT and CDR2 FQNNGV. The CDR3 sequence is 18 residues long. V gave up 6 bases and J gave up 4 bases; unmatched junction bases: 15. CDR3 sequence: CASSYTLSGGAGADTQYF. The CDR3 nucleotides are TGTGCCAGCAGTTATACGCTTAGCGGGGGGGCCGGGGCAGATACGCAGTATTTT.

This clonotype was counted ten times or more. The chain links TRBV2 to TRBJ1-6, with unresolved D. V lost 8 bases and J 7 bases, leaving 12 bases between the germline ends. The CDR3 runs 13 residues. Germline V gene sequence: CDR1 SNHLY, CDR2 FYNNEI. As DNA, the CDR3 is TGTGCCAGCGGAGGAGGTCAGAATTCACCCCTCCACTTT. Translation gives CASGGGQNSPLHF.

The sample holds many counts of this clonotype. The genes are TRBV6-2 or TRBV6-3 and TRBJ1-2, with a weak D call TRBD1 (5 bases). Germline loops: CDR1 MNHEY, CDR2 SVGEGT. The CDR3 sequence is 18 residues long. Between the trimmed V and J ends, which lost 4 bases and 0 bases, there was a span of 21 bases. The CDR3 nucleotides read TGTGCCAGCAGTTCCGCTACGCATGGGGCAGTATCTAACTATGGCTACACCTTC. This translates into CASSSATHGAVSNYGYTF.

The J gene is TRBJ1-3, the V gene TRBV7-8; D possibly corresponds to TRBD1 (6 bases). The germline V gene encodes CDR1 SGHVS and CDR2 FQNEAQ. The CDR3 is made up of 16 amino acids. Trimming stripped 5 bases from V and 0 bases from J, with 14 bases between. As DNA, the CDR3 is TGTGCCAGCAGCCGAAATCAGGGGAGCTCTGGAAACACCATATATTTT. This sequence encodes CASSRNQGSSGNTIYF. The full variable domain, completed using reference TRBV7-8 and TRBJ1-3, is GAGVSQSPRYKVAKRGQDVALRCDPISGHVSLFWYQQALGQGPEFLTYFQNEAQLDKSGLPSDRFFAERPEGSVSTLKIQRTQQEDSAVYLCASSRNQGSSGNTIYFGEGSWLTVV.

In its sample, this clonotype was seen once. A much larger clone lies one base from this, so it may be a read error. The CDR3 ends on some other residue instead of the conserved phenylalanine or tryptophan, so this is likely a read error. The chain joins TRBV5-1 to TRBJ1-2, with D uncertain. This CDR3 contains 15 residues. Trimming removed 7 bases at V and 0 bases at J, with 16 bases between. In germline, CDR1 is SGHRS, CDR2 YFSETQ. Here the CDR3 DNA reads TGCGCCAGCCAGCCAGGAGGGCGAGCTAACTATGGCTACACCCTC. It codes for CASQPGGRANYGYTL.

The chain has TRBV7-9 and TRBJ1-1; 8 positions match TRBD1. V lost 1 base and J lost 0; bases outside the gene matches: 7. The CDR3 runs 17 residues. The germline V gene has CDR1 SEHNR and CDR2 FQNEAQ (reference sequence). The CDR3 here is CASSLEGWGQVNTEAFF. In DNA form, the CDR3 reads TGTGCCAGCAGCTTAGAGGGGTGGGGACAGGTGAACACTGAAGCTTTCTTT.

This clonotype was seen a single time. At one of its ends the junction is not consistent with the germline gene, which may arise from a read error. The chain recombines TRBV10-3 with TRBJ2-3; D is possibly TRBD2 (6 bases). Germline CDR1 is ENHRY and CDR2 is SYGVKD. CDR3 length: 15 amino acids. CDR3 coding DNA: TGTGCCAGCAGTAGCCCCGGGGGATCCACAGGTACGCAGTATTTT. Its translation: CASSSPGGSTGTQYF.

This clonotype occurred many times. The V gene is TRBV29-1, the J gene TRBJ1-1; TRBD1 matches 8 bases. In germline, CDR1 is SQVTM, CDR2 ANQGSEA. CDR3 length: 13 amino acids. The V gene end was trimmed by 7 bases and the J gene end by 6 bases; junction bases not matched to a gene: 10. The CDR3 protein is CSAHRQGRAEAFF. CDR3 nucleotides: TGCAGCGCCCATAGACAGGGGAGGGCTGAAGCTTTCTTT.

Many counts were recorded for this clonotype. The chain has TRBV9 and TRBJ1-6, with D possibly TRBD1 on 5 matching bases. Germline CDR1 reads SGDLS; CDR2 reads YYNGEE. CDR3 size: 14 residues. Trimming cost V 2 bases and J 8 bases, with 11 bases left between them. This CDR3 reads CASSVQGWYSPLHF. CDR3 bases: TGTGCCAGCAGCGTCCAGGGATGGTATTCACCCCTCCACTTT.

V is TRBV10-3 and J is TRBJ2-1; TRBD2 matches at 8 bases. The V and J ends lost 6 bases and 0 bases, in that order; junction bases with no gene match: 10. CDR3 length equals 17 residues. Germline-derived CDR1 and CDR2 are ENHRY and SYGVKD. The CDR3 loop is CAIRDGTSHSSYNEQFF. The CDR3, as DNA: TGTGCCATCAGGGACGGGACTAGTCATAGCTCCTACAATGAGCAGTTCTTC.

The rearrangement links TRBV19 to TRBJ1-1, with 9 bases lining up with TRBD1. Trimming took 2 bases from V and 4 from J; bases not matched to a gene: 14. Germline values: CDR1 LNHDA, CDR2 SQIVND (reference sequence). The CDR3 covers 18 residues. As DNA, the CDR3 is TGTGCCAGTAGTATACGGGGGTCGGGGGACAGGGCTAGCACTGAAGCTTTCTTT. It codes for CASSIRGSGDRASTEAFF.